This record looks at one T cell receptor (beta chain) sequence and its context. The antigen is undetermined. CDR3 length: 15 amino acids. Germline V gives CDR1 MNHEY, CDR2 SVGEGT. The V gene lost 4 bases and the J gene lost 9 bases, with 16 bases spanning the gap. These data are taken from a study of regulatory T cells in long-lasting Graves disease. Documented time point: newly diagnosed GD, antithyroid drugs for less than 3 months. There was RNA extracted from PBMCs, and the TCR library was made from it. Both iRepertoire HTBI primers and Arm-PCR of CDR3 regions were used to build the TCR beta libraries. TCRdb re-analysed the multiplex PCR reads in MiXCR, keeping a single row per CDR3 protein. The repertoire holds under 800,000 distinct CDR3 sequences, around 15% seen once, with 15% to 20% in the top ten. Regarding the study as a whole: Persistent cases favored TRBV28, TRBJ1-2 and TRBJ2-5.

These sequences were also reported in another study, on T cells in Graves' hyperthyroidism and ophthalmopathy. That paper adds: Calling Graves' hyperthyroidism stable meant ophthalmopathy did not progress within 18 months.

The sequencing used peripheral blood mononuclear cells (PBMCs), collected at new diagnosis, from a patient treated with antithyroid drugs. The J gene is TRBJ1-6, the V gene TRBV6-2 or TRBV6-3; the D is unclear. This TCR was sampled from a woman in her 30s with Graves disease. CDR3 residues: CASSSSTDSTSPLHF. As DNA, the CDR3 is TGTGCCAGCAGTTCGAGCACCGATTCTACTTCACCCCTCCACTTT.